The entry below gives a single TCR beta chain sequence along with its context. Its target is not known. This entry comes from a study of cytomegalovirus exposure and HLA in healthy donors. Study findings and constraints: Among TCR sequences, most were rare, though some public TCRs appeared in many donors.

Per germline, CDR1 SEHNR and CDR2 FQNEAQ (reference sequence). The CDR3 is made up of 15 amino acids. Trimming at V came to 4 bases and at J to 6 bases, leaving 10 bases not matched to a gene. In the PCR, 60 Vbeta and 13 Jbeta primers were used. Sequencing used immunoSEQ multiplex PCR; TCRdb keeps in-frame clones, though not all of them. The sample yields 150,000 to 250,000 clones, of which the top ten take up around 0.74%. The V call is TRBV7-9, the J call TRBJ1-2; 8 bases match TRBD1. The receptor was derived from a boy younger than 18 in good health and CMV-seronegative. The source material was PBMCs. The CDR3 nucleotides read TGTGCCAGCAGCTCTGGACAGGGCCAAAATCATGGCTACACCTTC. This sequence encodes CASSSGQGQNHGYTF.